This note documents a single T cell receptor (beta chain) sequence. Germline loops: CDR1 SEHNR, CDR2 FQNEAQ (reference sequence). This CDR3 is 15 amino acids long. The V end lost 0 bases, the J end lost 7 bases, and 13 bases lay between the germline ends. This sample is drawn from a study of blood T cell repertoires in COVID-19. Profiling relied on immunoSEQ multiplex PCR, and the TCRdb table lists in-frame clones only, not all of them. This sample carries about 40,000 clones, 81% of them seen once, and the ten largest clones take roughly 29%. The chain joins TRBV7-9 to TRBJ2-1; D possibly corresponds to TRBD2 (6 bases). The source of this sequence is a man older than 75 with active or convalescent COVID-19. The sample comprised peripheral blood. Here the CDR3 reads CASSLALGGRNEQFF. In DNA form, the CDR3 reads TGTGCCAGCAGCTTAGCTTTGGGGGGAAGGAATGAGCAGTTCTTC.